This T cell receptor beta chain comes out of a study of low-dose radiotherapy and immunotherapy resistance in tumors. Study at large: On an every-two-weeks schedule, patients received intravenous nivolumab 240 mg, along with ipilimumab 1 mg/kg every six weeks.

Gene-specific TRAV and TRBV primers were used for first-strand cDNA, covering alpha and beta chains. The TCRs were subjected to amplification over roughly 18 PCR cycles employing a constant-region primer in conjunction with a V-primer adapter. The isolated mRNA underwent amplification through in vitro transcription. MiXCR, run by TCRdb on the reads, gives a single entry per CDR3 protein. The sample shows 15,000 to 20,000 distinct CDR3 sequences, around three quarters of them seen only once. Germline CDR1 reads MGHRA; CDR2 reads YSYEKL. V shed 0 bases and J 2 bases; nucleotides not matched to a gene: 5. The CDR3 contains 17 residues. Tumors of eligible patients were advanced, solid and lacking tumor-infiltrating lymphocytes.

J is TRBJ2-1 and V is TRBV4-1; 9 nucleotides agree with TRBD2. This TCR was recovered from a human donor with advanced metastatic prostate, ovarian, gallbladder or colorectal cancer (not recorded which). This table probably holds off-target reads from a library built for another chain. CDR3 sequence reads: CASSQESSGAPYNEQFF. DNA for the CDR3: TGCGCCAGCAGCCAAGAGTCTAGCGGGGCACCCTACAATGAGCAGTTCTTC.